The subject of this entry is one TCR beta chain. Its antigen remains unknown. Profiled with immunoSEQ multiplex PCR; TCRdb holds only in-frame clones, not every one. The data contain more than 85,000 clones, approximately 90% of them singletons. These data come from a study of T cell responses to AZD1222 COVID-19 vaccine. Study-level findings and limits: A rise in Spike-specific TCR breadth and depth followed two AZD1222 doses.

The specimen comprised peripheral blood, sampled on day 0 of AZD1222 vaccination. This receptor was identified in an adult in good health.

The CDR3 sequence: CASSFNGGTGIGVETQYF. For the CDR3, the DNA is TGTGCCAGCAGTTTTAATGGTGGGACAGGAATCGGGGTAGAGACCCAGTACTTC. V is TRBV27 and J is TRBJ2-5, with 8 bases fitting TRBD1. The CDR3 is 18 amino acids. Germline V gene data show CDR1 as MNHEY and CDR2 as SMNVEV (reference sequence). Trimming cost V 3 bases and J 4 bases; bases outside gene matches: 16.